This is a list of T cell receptor beta chains from one sample in a study of vaccination and CD4 T cells after COVID-19. TCRdb redid the calling of the PCR reads with MiXCR, one entry per CDR3 protein. The table has several thousand distinct CDR3 sequences, around a sixth seen once. Antigen specificity for these receptors is unknown. The sequencing input was CD4+ T cells from blood, cultured in vitro. The receptors come from a human donor who had recovered from COVID-19. Each CDR3 is given with its conserved first and last residue. D genes are given only for firm matches. Size is stated for part of the rows, as once, few or many counts, or as a class when the clone is expanded.

D	V	J	size	length	CDR3	DNA
.	TRBV2	TRBJ2-2	few	12	CASNLASGELFF	TGTGCCAGCAATCTTGCGTCCGGGGAGCTGTTTTTT
.	TRBV5-1	TRBJ1-1	.	15	CASSLDSSMNTEAFF	TGCGCCAGCAGCTTGGACAGCTCCATGAACACTGAAGCTTTCTTT
.	TRBV29-1	TRBJ2-5	.	10	CSFGGKTQYF	TGCAGCTTCGGGGGAAAGACCCAGTACTTC
TRBD1	TRBV7-2	TRBJ1-4	.	15	CASSPVQGAREKLFF	TGTGCCAGCAGCCCCGTACAGGGGGCGAGGGAAAAACTGTTTTTT
TRBD2	TRBV5-6	TRBJ2-5	.	15	CASSLLAGVQETQYF	TGTGCCAGCAGCTTGCTAGCGGGGGTCCAAGAGACCCAGTACTTC
.	TRBV29-1	TRBJ1-6	.	13	CSVEATRCSPLHF	TGCAGCGTTGAAGCTACCAGGTGTTCACCCCTCCACTTT
.	TRBV6-5	TRBJ1-5	medium-sized	14	CASSYSRGLGAQHF	TGTGCCAGCAGTTACTCGCGGGGACTGGGGGCCCAGCATTTT
TRBD2	TRBV20-1	TRBJ2-1	.	13	CSATKTSGNEQFF	TGCAGTGCTACAAAGACTAGCGGGAATGAGCAGTTCTTC
TRBD1	TRBV12-3/TRBV12-4	TRBJ1-3	.	14	CASTLDRAGNTIYF	TGTGCCAGCACCTTAGACAGGGCTGGAAACACCATATATTTT
.	TRBV29-1	TRBJ1-2	medium-sized	13	CSVERVGVNGYTF	TGCAGCGTTGAAAGAGTGGGAGTTAATGGCTACACCTTC
TRBD1	TRBV19	TRBJ1-5	few	20	CASSPSVKQGLGYSNQPQHF	TGTGCCAGTAGTCCCAGTGTTAAACAGGGGTTGGGGTATAGCAATCAGCCCCAGCATTTT
.	TRBV5-6	TRBJ1-1	once	14	CASSRRDGGPEAFF	TGTGCCAGCAGCCGCCGGGACGGGGGACCTGAAGCTTTCTTT
TRBD2	TRBV2	TRBJ2-7	medium-sized	13	CASRWGGRNEQYF	TGTGCCAGCAGGTGGGGGGGGAGGAACGAGCAGTACTTC
.	TRBV20-1	TRBJ1-3	medium-sized	12	CSAREGGNTIYF	TGCAGTGCTAGAGAGGGGGGAAACACCATATATTTT
TRBD1	TRBV7-3	TRBJ1-2	.	15	CASSLTVTGVDGYTF	TGTGCCAGCAGCCTCACCGTGACAGGGGTTGATGGCTACACCTTC
TRBD1	TRBV11-2	TRBJ1-2	medium-sized	14	CASSGQGVGYGYTF	TGTGCCAGCAGCGGACAGGGGGTGGGCTATGGCTACACCTTC
TRBD1	TRBV12-3/TRBV12-4	TRBJ1-2	few	15	CASSLGQSIGDGYTF	TGTGCCAGCAGTTTGGGACAGTCCATTGGGGATGGCTACACCTTC
TRBD1	TRBV7-9	TRBJ2-1	few	14	CASSPREQGAEQFF	TGTGCCAGCAGCCCCCGGGAACAGGGGGCTGAGCAGTTCTTC
.	TRBV19	TRBJ2-1	.	15	CASTPLGMSQGEQFF	TGTGCCAGTACCCCGCTGGGGATGAGTCAGGGTGAGCAGTTCTTC
.	TRBV19	TRBJ1-5	few	20	CASSITGTHFSRNSNQPQHF	TGTGCCAGTAGTATCACAGGGACCCATTTTTCGAGGAATAGCAATCAGCCCCAGCATTTT
TRBD1	TRBV5-1	TRBJ1-2	few	15	CASSLGDRAGPGYTF	TGCGCCAGCAGCTTGGGGGACAGGGCCGGTCCGGGCTACACCTTC
TRBD2	TRBV20-1	TRBJ2-3	medium-sized	17	CSAIGPSGGAGTDTQYF	TGCAGTGCCATAGGTCCTAGCGGGGGGGCCGGGACAGATACGCAGTATTTT
.	TRBV6-1	TRBJ2-5	medium-sized	16	CASKSSRSGKGETQYF	TGTGCCAGCAAGAGTTCTCGCAGCGGAAAAGGGGAGACCCAGTACTTC
.	TRBV28	TRBJ1-4	.	15	CASSVMQGLNEKLFF	TGTGCCAGCAGTGTGATGCAGGGCCTTAATGAAAAACTGTTTTTT
.	TRBV2	TRBJ1-5	.	11	CASGPNQPQHF	TGTGCCAGCGGACCCAATCAGCCCCAGCATTTT
.	TRBV19	TRBJ2-5	.	15	CASSMGGSDSSAQYF	TGTGCCAGTAGTATGGGGGGCTCGGACTCGTCGGCCCAGTACTTC
.	TRBV7-9	TRBJ2-7	few	13	CASSHSSGYEQYF	TGTGCCAGCAGCCATAGCAGCGGGTACGAGCAGTACTTC
.	TRBV23-1	TRBJ2-3	few	16	CASSRTPGGRTDTQYF	TGCGCCAGCAGTCGGACCCCCGGGGGCCGCACAGATACGCAGTATTTT
.	TRBV30	TRBJ1-2	medium-sized	14	CAWSVAESTYGYTF	TGTGCCTGGAGCGTGGCAGAATCAACCTATGGCTACACCTTC
TRBD1	TRBV18	TRBJ2-5	few	15	CASSLGTGGMETQYF	TGTGCCAGCTCCTTAGGGACAGGGGGCATGGAGACCCAGTACTTC
TRBD1	TRBV6-1	TRBJ2-2	medium-sized	14	CASRQGGNTGELFF	TGTGCCAGCAGACAGGGGGGGAACACCGGGGAGCTGTTTTTT
.	TRBV5-4	TRBJ1-3	few	13	CASSLGSGNTIYF	TGTGCCAGCAGCTTGGGCTCTGGAAACACCATATATTTT
.	TRBV6-5	TRBJ1-1	few	12	CASSYANTEAFF	TGTGCCAGCAGTTATGCGAACACTGAAGCTTTCTTT
TRBD1	TRBV4-1	TRBJ2-7	.	14	CASSPMDRGGEQYF	TGCGCCAGCAGCCCAATGGACAGGGGAGGGGAGCAGTACTTC
TRBD1	TRBV29-1	TRBJ1-4	once	14	CSVSHGQVREKLFF	TGCAGCGTTTCCCACGGACAGGTTCGAGAAAAACTGTTTTTT
TRBD2	TRBV11-1	TRBJ2-1	few	16	CASSLALAGTSREQFF	TGTGCCAGCAGCTTAGCATTAGCGGGGACCTCTCGAGAGCAGTTCTTC
TRBD1	TRBV19	TRBJ2-4	.	14	CASSTTGGGNIQYF	TGTGCCAGTAGCACAACAGGGGGTGGAAACATTCAGTACTTC
.	TRBV19	TRBJ2-7	few	14	CASSIGVGTYEQYF	TGTGCCAGTAGTATAGGGGTCGGCACCTACGAGCAGTACTTC
TRBD1	TRBV10-3	TRBJ1-2	medium-sized	15	CAISGGGDRNYGYTF	TGTGCCATCAGTGGCGGTGGGGACAGAAACTATGGCTACACCTTC
TRBD1	TRBV7-2	TRBJ2-5	few	16	CASLSQGQGNGETQYF	TGTGCCAGCTTATCGCAGGGACAGGGAAACGGAGAGACCCAGTACTTC
.	TRBV20-1	TRBJ2-1	few	17	CSARPPSGTGANNEQFF	TGCAGTGCTAGACCTCCCTCCGGGACGGGGGCCAACAATGAGCAGTTCTTC
TRBD2	TRBV20-1	TRBJ2-7	.	16	CSASGLAGGPQYEQYF	TGCAGTGCTTCGGGACTAGCGGGGGGCCCACAATACGAGCAGTACTTC
TRBD2	TRBV4-1	TRBJ2-7	.	15	CASSQAGTTAYEQYF	TGCGCCAGCAGCCAAGCCGGGACTACTGCCTACGAGCAGTACTTC
TRBD1	TRBV12-3/TRBV12-4	TRBJ2-1	.	15	CASSLLGQGNNEQFF	TGTGCCAGCAGCCTGCTAGGACAGGGTAACAATGAGCAGTTCTTC
.	TRBV5-3	TRBJ2-2	.	13	CASSLTVGGELFF	TGTGCCAGCAGCTTAACGGTGGGCGGGGAGCTGTTTTTT
.	TRBV3-1	TRBJ2-7	few	14	CASSRQQGNYEQYF	TGTGCCAGCAGCCGACAACAGGGAAACTACGAGCAGTACTTC
.	TRBV12-3/TRBV12-4	TRBJ2-1	medium-sized	12	CASSPEGNEQFF	TGTGCCAGCAGCCCTGAGGGGAATGAGCAGTTCTTC
.	TRBV12-3/TRBV12-4	TRBJ2-7	few	13	CASSPDRPYEQYF	TGTGCCAGCAGCCCCGACAGACCCTACGAGCAGTACTTC
TRBD1	TRBV7-9	TRBJ1-4	.	14	CASSLGQGDEKLFF	TGTGCCAGCAGCTTGGGACAGGGAGATGAAAAACTGTTTTTT
TRBD1	TRBV10-2	TRBJ1-1	.	16	CASIPGQGLANTEAFF	TGCGCCAGCATTCCGGGACAGGGGCTCGCGAACACTGAAGCTTTCTTT
TRBD2	TRBV20-1	TRBJ2-5	medium-sized	14	CSARTSGASETQYF	TGCAGTGCTAGGACTAGCGGGGCCTCTGAGACCCAGTACTTC
TRBD1	TRBV20-1	TRBJ1-3	few	15	CSASPGQFSGNTIYF	TGCAGTGCTAGTCCGGGACAGTTCTCTGGAAACACCATATATTTT
TRBD1	TRBV7-2	TRBJ1-1	medium-sized	15	CASRQGVDRHTEAFF	TGTGCCAGCAGACAGGGGGTTGACCGCCACACTGAAGCTTTCTTT
TRBD1	TRBV3-1	TRBJ2-2	.	18	CASSYTHPGTGVPGELFF	TGTGCCAGCAGTTACACTCACCCCGGGACAGGGGTCCCCGGGGAGCTGTTTTTT
.	TRBV5-6	TRBJ1-1	once	14	CASRSFTLNTEAFF	TGTGCCAGCAGGTCTTTTACCCTGAACACTGAAGCTTTCTTT